These T cell receptor beta chains were read from a single sample in a study of identical twins. TCRdb ran MiXCR on the 5' RACE reads and lists one entry per CDR3 protein. The sample records fewer than 250,000 distinct CDR3 sequences, less than 10% being singletons. Material: memory (CD45RO+) T cells sorted from blood. The source is a woman between 18 and 29 years old in good health. CDR3s include the opening cysteine and the closing phenylalanine or tryptophan. The D gene is left open where the match is weak. Clone size is given for some rows only: seen once, a few or many times, or a class if the clone is expanded.

TRBJ1-1	NA	NA	TRBV6-1	TGTGCCAGCAGCTTCGGCCCACGGGCCTCCGCAGCCTTCTTT	CASSFGPRASAAFF
TRBJ2-1	NA	NA	TRBV28	TGTACCAGCATCAGAACCGGTTACAATGAGCAGTTCTTC	CTSIRTGYNEQFF
TRBJ2-2	NA	NA	TRBV12-3/TRBV12-4	TGTGCCAGCAGTGGGGCGGATGGGGGAGGGGAGCTGTTTTTT	CASSGADGGGELFF
TRBJ2-2	NA	many	TRBV12-3/TRBV12-4	TGTGCCAGCAGTTTAGCGAGAGTCTTCACCGGGGAGCTGTTTTTT	CASSLARVFTGELFF
TRBJ2-1	TRBD2	few	TRBV29-1	TGCAGCGTTGAAGAACCTAGCGGGAGGAGGAGTGAGCAGTTCTTC	CSVEEPSGRRSEQFF
TRBJ1-1	NA	many	TRBV4-2	TGTGCCAGCAGCCAAGATTGGAGGGCTGAAGCTTTCTTT	CASSQDWRAEAFF
TRBJ2-1	TRBD2	few	TRBV12-3/TRBV12-4	TGTGCCAGCTGGATTCACGGGGGGACGGACAATGAGCAGTTCTTC	CASWIHGGTDNEQFF
TRBJ1-1	TRBD1	few	TRBV6-6	TGTGCCAGCAGGAGGGACAGGCCGGAGGCTTTCTTT	CASRRDRPEAFF
TRBJ1-2	NA	many	TRBV5-1	TGCGCCAGCAGGCAGGGACCAGGGGCGCACGGCTACACCTTC	CASRQGPGAHGYTF
TRBJ2-5	NA	NA	TRBV20-1	TGCAGTGCTAGGTCAGGGTTACAAGAGACCCAGTACTTC	CSARSGLQETQYF
TRBJ2-7	NA	many	TRBV7-9	TGTGCCAGCAGCTCGCGTTTTGACGAGCAGTACTTC	CASSSRFDEQYF
TRBJ1-1	TRBD1	many	TRBV10-3	TGTGCCATCAGCCAAATACGGGACAGGAACACTGAAGCTTTCTTT	CAISQIRDRNTEAFF
TRBJ2-3	TRBD2	many	TRBV10-3	TGTGCCATCACCCCGACTAGCGGGTCAACAGATACGCAGTATTTT	CAITPTSGSTDTQYF
TRBJ1-2	NA	few	TRBV11-1	TGTGCCAGCAGCGTAATAAGAGGAGGTAGCGCCCCTTACTATGGCTACACCTTC	CASSVIRGGSAPYYGYTF
TRBJ2-5	NA	NA	TRBV10-3	TGTGCCATCAGCGCTTCTACGGAGACCCAGTACTTC	CAISASTETQYF
TRBJ1-2	TRBD1	NA	TRBV20-1	TGCAGTGCCCTGGACAGGGGTAGAGGCTACACCTTC	CSALDRGRGYTF
TRBJ2-2	NA	few	TRBV7-3	TGTGCCAGCAGCTTAAGAGGGGTTGCCGGGGAGCTGTTTTTT	CASSLRGVAGELFF
TRBJ2-3	TRBD2	few	TRBV30	TGTGCCTGGGCAGGCGGGAGGGCCACGGATACGCAGTATTTT	CAWAGGRATDTQYF
TRBJ2-3	TRBD2	NA	TRBV7-2	TGTGCCAGCAGCGTTCCGGGACTAGCGGGAAGGAGGGCGCAGTATTTT	CASSVPGLAGRRAQYF
TRBJ2-5	TRBD1	few	TRBV15	TGTGCCACCACTCCGACAGGGTCGGAGACCCAGTACTTC	CATTPTGSETQYF
TRBJ2-2	TRBD2	few	TRBV24-1	TGTGCCACCTCAGAGCGGGAGTCCACCGGGGAGCTGTTTTTT	CATSERESTGELFF
TRBJ2-1	TRBD2	many	TRBV12-3/TRBV12-4	TGTGCCAGCAGTTTCAGCGGGGGCCGGGATGAGCAGTTCTTC	CASSFSGGRDEQFF
TRBJ2-7	NA	NA	TRBV7-2	TGTGCCAGCAGCCGGACCGGTGTTAACTCCTACGAGCAGTACTTC	CASSRTGVNSYEQYF
TRBJ2-7	NA	few	TRBV11-2	TGTGCCAGCAGCTTAACGACTCTTCACGGGTACGAGCAGTACTTC	CASSLTTLHGYEQYF
TRBJ2-3	TRBD1	NA	TRBV11-2	TGTGCCAGCAGCTTAGGACAGGGGTTGATGGATACGCAGTATTTT	CASSLGQGLMDTQYF
TRBJ2-1	NA	NA	TRBV27	TGTGCCAGCAAGGCGGAACGTGAGCAGTTCTTC	CASKAEREQFF
TRBJ2-3	TRBD1	few	TRBV5-1	TGCGCCAGCAGCTCCGGACAGGGGTACACAGATACGCAGTATTTT	CASSSGQGYTDTQYF
TRBJ2-1	NA	few	TRBV6-2/TRBV6-3	TGTGCCAGCAGCCGGGGCAGGGGCGGCAATGAGCAGTTCTTC	CASSRGRGGNEQFF
TRBJ1-2	NA	many	TRBV28	TGTGCCAGCAGTTCCGCGGCCAGGAAATCTAACTATGGCTACACCTTC	CASSSAARKSNYGYTF
TRBJ2-1	NA	few	TRBV7-9	TGTGCCAGCAGCCTCAGGGGAGAGGAGCAGTTCTTC	CASSLRGEEQFF
TRBJ2-5	NA	few	TRBV7-9	TGTGCCAGCAGCCCCACAGTTCAAGAGACCCAGTACTTC	CASSPTVQETQYF
TRBJ2-3	NA	NA	TRBV30	TGTGCCTGGAGTTGGAGGGGGTCTGTCAGAGATACGCAGTATTTT	CAWSWRGSVRDTQYF
TRBJ1-1	NA	NA	TRBV6-5	TGTGCCAGCAGTTCTATTTTGCGAGACAGTCCGAACACTGAAGCTTTCTTT	CASSSILRDSPNTEAFF
TRBJ2-1	TRBD2	NA	TRBV2	TGTGCCAGCAGTGTACCTAGCGGGCGGGGCAATGAGCAGTTCTTC	CASSVPSGRGNEQFF
TRBJ2-7	TRBD2	few	TRBV3-1	TGTGCCAGCAGCACTAGCGGGTATGGGCTACAGCAGTACTTC	CASSTSGYGLQQYF
TRBJ2-3	NA	NA	TRBV7-9	TGTGCCAGCAGCTTCGATAGGGGGACAGATACGCAGTATTTT	CASSFDRGTDTQYF
TRBJ1-2	NA	few	TRBV7-9	TGTGCCAGCAGCAGGGGCCCGTGGGGTGGCTACACCTTC	CASSRGPWGGYTF
TRBJ1-3	NA	few	TRBV20-1	TGCAGTGCTTTGGACCGATACTCTGGAAACACCATATATTTT	CSALDRYSGNTIYF
TRBJ2-5	TRBD1	few	TRBV5-6	TGTGCCAGCAGCCCCTGGACAGGAGCCCAAGAGACCCAGTACTTC	CASSPWTGAQETQYF
TRBJ2-3	NA	many	TRBV7-6	TGTGCCAGCAGCTTAGAAGCCCCAGATACGCAGTATTTT	CASSLEAPDTQYF
TRBJ2-1	NA	few	TRBV27	TGTGCCAGCACAACCCGTCTCTACAATGAGCAGTTCTTC	CASTTRLYNEQFF
TRBJ2-5	TRBD1	few	TRBV20-1	TGCAGTGCTTTCACAGGGGGCGGGGGAGAGACCCAGTACTTC	CSAFTGGGGETQYF
TRBJ2-1	TRBD2	NA	TRBV3-1	TGTGCCAGCAGCCGGACCCCCGGGACTAGCTGGGCCAATGAGCAGTTCTTC	CASSRTPGTSWANEQFF
TRBJ1-3	NA	NA	TRBV12-3/TRBV12-4	TGTGCCAGCAGGATACTTCAGGGAAACACCATATATTTT	CASRILQGNTIYF
TRBJ2-2	NA	many	TRBV5-1	TGCGCCAGCAGCATAATGGACAGCCACACCGGGGAGCTGTTTTTT	CASSIMDSHTGELFF
TRBJ1-1	TRBD1	NA	TRBV20-1	TGCAGTGCGGGACAGGGATCGAACACTGAAGCTTTCTTT	CSAGQGSNTEAFF